The entry that follows covers one TCR beta chain sequence. This sample was taken from a study of blood T cell repertoires in COVID-19. At the level of the study: Sites across the United States, Italy and Spain contributed samples from acute and convalescent COVID-19. T cells, B-cell-depleted T cells, or PBMCs supplied cDNA or gDNA.

Per the authors' pipeline: For nucleated cells, counts were estimated from reference gene primer amplification. The protocol was immunoSEQ multiplex PCR, while the TCRdb copy is restricted to in-frame clones and leaves out a portion. For V, J and clone size, that table is used; D and trimming come from the DNA. The sample contains around 62,000 clones, approximately 88% of which appear only once. This receptor was identified in a man aged 50 to 59 with active COVID-19. Sequencing was carried out using peripheral blood.

The chain's CDR3 is CASSWGTGVAGGWNEQFF. The CDR3 DNA reads TGTGCCAGCTCCTGGGGGACAGGGGTAGCGGGAGGGTGGAATGAGCAGTTCTTC. The chain couples TRBV19 to TRBJ2-1, with D maybe TRBD2 (11 bases). Trimming left V 9 bases short and J 7 bases short, with 31 bases between. The CDR3 length is 18 residues. CDR1 and CDR2 (germline): LNHDA, SQIVND (reference sequence).